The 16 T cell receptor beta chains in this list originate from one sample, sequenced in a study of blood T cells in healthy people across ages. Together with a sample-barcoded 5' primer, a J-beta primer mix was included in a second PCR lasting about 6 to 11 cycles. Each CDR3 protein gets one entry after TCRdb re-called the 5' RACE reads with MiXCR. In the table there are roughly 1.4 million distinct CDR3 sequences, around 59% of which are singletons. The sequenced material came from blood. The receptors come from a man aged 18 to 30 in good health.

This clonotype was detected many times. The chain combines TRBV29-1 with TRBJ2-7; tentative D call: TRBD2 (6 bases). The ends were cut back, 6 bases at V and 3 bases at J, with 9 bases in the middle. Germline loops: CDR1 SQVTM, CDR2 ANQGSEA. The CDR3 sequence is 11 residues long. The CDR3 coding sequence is TGCAGCGTGCGGGACGGCTACGAGCAGTACTTC. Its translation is CSVRDGYEQYF.

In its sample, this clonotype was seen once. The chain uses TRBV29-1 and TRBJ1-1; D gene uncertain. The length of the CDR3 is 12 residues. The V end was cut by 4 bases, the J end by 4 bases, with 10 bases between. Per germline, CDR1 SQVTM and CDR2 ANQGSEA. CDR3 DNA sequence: TGCAGCGTTGGAAGTCAGACCACTGAAGCTTTCTTT. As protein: CSVGSQTTEAFF. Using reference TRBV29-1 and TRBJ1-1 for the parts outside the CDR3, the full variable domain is SAVISQKPSRDICQRGTSLTIQCQVDSQVTMMFWYRQQPGQSLTLIATANQGSEATYESGFVIDKFPISRPNLTFSTLTVSNMSPEDSSIYLCSVGSQTTEAFFGQGTRLTVV.

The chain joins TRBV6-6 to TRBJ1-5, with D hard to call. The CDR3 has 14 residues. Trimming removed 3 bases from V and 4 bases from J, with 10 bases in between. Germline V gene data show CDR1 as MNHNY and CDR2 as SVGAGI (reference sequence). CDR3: CASSYDWDNQPQHF. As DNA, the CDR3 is TGTGCCAGCAGTTATGACTGGGATAATCAGCCCCAGCATTTT.

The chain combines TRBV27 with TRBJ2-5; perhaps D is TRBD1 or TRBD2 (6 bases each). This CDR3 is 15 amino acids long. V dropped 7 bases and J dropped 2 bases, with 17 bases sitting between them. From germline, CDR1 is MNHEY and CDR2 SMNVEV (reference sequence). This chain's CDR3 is CASKTGTGLQETQYF. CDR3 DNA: TGTGCCAGCAAAACAGGGACTGGCTTACAAGAGACCCAGTACTTC.

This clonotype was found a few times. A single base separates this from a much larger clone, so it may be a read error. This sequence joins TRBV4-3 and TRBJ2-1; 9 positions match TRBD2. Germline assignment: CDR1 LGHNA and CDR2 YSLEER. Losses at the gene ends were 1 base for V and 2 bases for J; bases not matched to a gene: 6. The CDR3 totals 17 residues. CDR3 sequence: CASSQGIGGGAYNEQFF. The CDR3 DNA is TGCGCCAGCAGCCAAGGAATTGGCGGGGGGGCCTACAATGAGCAGTTCTTC.

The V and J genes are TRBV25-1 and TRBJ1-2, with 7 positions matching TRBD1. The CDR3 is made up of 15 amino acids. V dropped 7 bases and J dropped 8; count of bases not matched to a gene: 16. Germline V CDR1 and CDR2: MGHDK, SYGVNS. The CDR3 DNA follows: TGTGCCAGCACCCCAGGGGACAGAGAAGGTCCGGGCTACACCTTC. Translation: CASTPGDREGPGYTF.

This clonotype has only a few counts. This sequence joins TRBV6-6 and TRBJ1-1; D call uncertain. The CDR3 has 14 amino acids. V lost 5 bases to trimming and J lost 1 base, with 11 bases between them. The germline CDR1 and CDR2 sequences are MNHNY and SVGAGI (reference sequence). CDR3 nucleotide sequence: TGTGCCAGCAGTCATACCTCAGAGAACACTGAAGCTTTCTTT. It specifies CASSHTSENTEAFF.

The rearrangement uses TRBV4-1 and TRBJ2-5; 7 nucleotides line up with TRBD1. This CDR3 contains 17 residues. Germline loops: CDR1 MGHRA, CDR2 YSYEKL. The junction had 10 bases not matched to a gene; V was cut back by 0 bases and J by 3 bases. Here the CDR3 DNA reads TGCGCCAGCAGCCAAGATTTCCATGTAACAGGGGAAGAGACCCAGTACTTC. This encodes CASSQDFHVTGEETQYF.

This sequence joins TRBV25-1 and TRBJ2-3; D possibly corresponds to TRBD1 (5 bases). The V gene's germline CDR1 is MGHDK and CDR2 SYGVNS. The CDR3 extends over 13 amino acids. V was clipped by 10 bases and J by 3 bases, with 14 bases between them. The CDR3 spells CATAGRGTDTQYF. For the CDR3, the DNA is TGTGCCACCGCCGGTAGGGGAACAGATACGCAGTATTTT.

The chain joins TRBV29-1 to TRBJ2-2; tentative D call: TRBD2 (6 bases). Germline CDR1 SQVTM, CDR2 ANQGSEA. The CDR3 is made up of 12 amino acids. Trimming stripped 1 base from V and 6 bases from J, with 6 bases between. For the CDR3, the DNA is TGCAGCGTTGAAGGGGACTCCGGGGAGCTGTTTTTT. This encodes CSVEGDSGELFF.

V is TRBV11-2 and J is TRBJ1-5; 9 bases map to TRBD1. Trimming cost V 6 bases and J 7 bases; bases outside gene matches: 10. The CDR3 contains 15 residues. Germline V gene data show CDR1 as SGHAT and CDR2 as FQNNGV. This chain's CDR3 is CASSFAGGQGQPQHF. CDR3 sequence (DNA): TGTGCCAGCAGTTTTGCAGGGGGACAGGGCCAGCCCCAGCATTTT.

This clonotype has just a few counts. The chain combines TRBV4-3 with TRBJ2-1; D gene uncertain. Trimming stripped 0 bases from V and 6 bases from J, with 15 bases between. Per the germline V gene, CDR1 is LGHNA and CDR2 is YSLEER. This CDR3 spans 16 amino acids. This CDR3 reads CASSQEASRRANEQFF. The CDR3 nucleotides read TGCGCCAGCAGCCAAGAAGCGTCTAGAAGGGCCAATGAGCAGTTCTTC.

For the CDR3, the DNA is TGTGCCAGCAGCCCCGGTCACGGGTTCCAGTACTTC. Encoded protein: CASSPGHGFQYF. This rearrangement joins TRBV7-9 to TRBJ2-5; D not resolved. The CDR3 spans 12 residues. Per the germline V gene, CDR1 is SEHNR and CDR2 is FQNEAQ (reference sequence). Trimming left V 5 bases short and J 10 bases short, with 14 bases between.

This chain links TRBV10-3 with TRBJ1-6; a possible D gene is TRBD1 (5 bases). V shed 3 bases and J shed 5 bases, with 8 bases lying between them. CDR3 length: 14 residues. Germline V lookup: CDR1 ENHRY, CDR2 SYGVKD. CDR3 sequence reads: CAISEGANNSPLHF. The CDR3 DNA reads TGTGCCATCAGTGAAGGGGCGAATAATTCACCCCTCCACTTT.

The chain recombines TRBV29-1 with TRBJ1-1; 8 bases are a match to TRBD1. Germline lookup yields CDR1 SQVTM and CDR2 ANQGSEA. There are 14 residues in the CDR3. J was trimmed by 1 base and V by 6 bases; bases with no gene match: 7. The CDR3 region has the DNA TGCAGCGTCCTACTTCAGGGGGCGAACACTGAAGCTTTCTTT. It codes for CSVLLQGANTEAFF. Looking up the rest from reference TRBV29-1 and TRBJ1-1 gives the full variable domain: SAVISQKPSRDICQRGTSLTIQCQVDSQVTMMFWYRQQPGQSLTLIATANQGSEATYESGFVIDKFPISRPNLTFSTLTVSNMSPEDSSIYLCSVLLQGANTEAFFGQGTRLTVV.

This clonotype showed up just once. The CDR3 loop reads CASSLYDSEQYF. DNA of the CDR3: TGTGCCAGCAGCTTGTACGACAGCGAGCAGTACTTC. The chain employs TRBV7-9 and TRBJ2-7; D perhaps matches TRBD1 (5 bases). With 3 bases removed from V and 6 bases from J, the gap between germline ends came to 9 bases. Per germline, CDR1 SEHNR and CDR2 FQNEAQ (reference sequence). The CDR3 covers 12 residues. Variable domain in full (rest from reference TRBV7-9 and TRBJ2-7): DTGVSQNPRHKITKRGQNVTFRCDPISEHNRLYWYRQTLGQGPEFLTYFQNEAQLEKSRLLSDRFSAERPKGSFSTLEIQRTEQGDSAMYLCASSLYDSEQYFGPGTRLTVT.